One sample yielded the 14 T cell receptor beta chains listed below, sequenced in a study of blood T cell repertoires in COVID-19. The repertoire was sequenced with immunoSEQ multiplex PCR; TCRdb's copy has only in-frame clones and lacks some. This sample has about 280,000 clones; 87% occur once, and the top ten carry about 5.5%. The sequencing input was PBMCs or T cells enriched from blood (not recorded which). The receptors derive from a woman aged 40 to 55 who had recovered from COVID-19.

The V call is TRBV24-1, the J call TRBJ2-1; 8 bases fit TRBD2. Trimming took 4 bases from V and 4 from J; bases not matched to a gene: 8. Germline values: CDR1 KGHDR, CDR2 SFDVKD. This CDR3 is 16 amino acids long. CDR3 in DNA: TGTGCCACCAGTGACCCTCTAGCGGGCCCTTACAATGAGCAGTTCTTC. Amino acid sequence: CATSDPLAGPYNEQFF.

The rearrangement joins TRBV7-2 to TRBJ2-3; 13 bases map to TRBD2. CDR3 length: 16 amino acids. Germline CDR1 SGHTA, CDR2 FQGNSA. V gave up 5 bases and J gave up 4 bases; unmatched junction bases: 6. DNA of the CDR3: TGTGCCAGCAGCCAAACTAGCGGGAGGGCGGCAGATACGCAGTATTTT. Protein sequence: CASSQTSGRAADTQYF.

The chain carries TRBV7-2 and TRBJ2-1; 7 bases map to TRBD2. The CDR3 runs 16 residues. With V trimmed by 2 bases and J by 6 bases, 10 bases remained unmatched. In germline, CDR1 is SGHTA, CDR2 FQGNSA. CDR3 nucleotides: TGTGCCAGCAGCTTACGAGGCGGGAGTAGGGTCAATGAGCAGTTCTTC. Translated: CASSLRGGSRVNEQFF.

The chain has TRBV3-1 (or the pseudogene TRBV3-2) and TRBJ2-2, with a weak D call TRBD2 (6 bases). Germline-derived CDR1 and CDR2 are LGHDT and YNNKEL (reference sequence). Trimming left V 4 bases short and J 8 bases short, with 14 bases between. The CDR3 has 14 residues. The CDR3 nucleotides read TGTGCCAGCAGCCCGTCGGGGCGGGGAGGGGAGCTGTTTTTT. Translating it yields CASSPSGRGGELFF.

The chain uses TRBV7-2 and TRBJ1-1; D gene uncertain. Between the trimmed V and J ends, which lost 1 base and 4 bases, there was a span of 13 bases. Germline CDR1 and CDR2: SGHTA and FQGNSA. The CDR3 totals 15 residues. CDR3 residues: CASSLVVAPGTEAFF. Written as DNA, the CDR3 is TGTGCCAGCAGCTTAGTGGTGGCGCCAGGCACTGAAGCTTTCTTT.

This sequence joins TRBV19 and TRBJ1-6, with no clear D. In germline, CDR1 is LNHDA, CDR2 SQIVND (reference sequence). The CDR3 runs 14 residues. Trimming pared 5 bases from V and 5 bases from J, leaving 10 bases between. CDR3 sequence (DNA): TGTGCCAGTAGTTTCCGACAAGATAATTCACCCCTCCACTTT. Encoded protein: CASSFRQDNSPLHF.

J is TRBJ1-4 and V is TRBV18; 7 bases map to TRBD1. The germline V gene encodes CDR1 KGHSH and CDR2 LQKENI. The CDR3 has 15 amino acids. Trimming removed 4 bases from V and 4 bases from J; junction bases left unmatched: 6. CDR3 in DNA: TGTGCCAGCTCACGCCGGGACAGCAATAATGAAAAACTGTTTTTT. Residues: CASSRRDSNNEKLFF.

This clone came up a few times. The chain carries TRBV5-1 and TRBJ1-2; the match to TRBD1 covers 7 bases. J lost 6 bases, V lost 3 bases, and 8 bases had no gene match. This CDR3 is built from 14 residues. Germline V lookup: CDR1 SGHRS, CDR2 YFSETQ. The CDR3 region is CASSSGQAHHGYTF. CDR3 DNA sequence: TGCGCCAGCAGCTCCGGACAGGCCCACCATGGCTACACCTTC.

The V and J genes are TRBV7-9 and TRBJ2-7; weak D call: TRBD1 (5 bases). Germline CDR1 and CDR2: SEHNR and FQNEAQ (reference sequence). V dropped 5 bases and J dropped 6 bases, with 17 bases sitting between them. This CDR3 comprises 14 residues. The CDR3 sequence: CASSKPPDTFEQYF. In DNA, the CDR3 is TGTGCCAGCAGCAAACCCCCGGACACCTTCGAGCAGTACTTC.

The chain carries TRBV21-1 and TRBJ1-6. TRBV21-1 is designated a pseudogene. The CDR3 length is 19 residues. CDR3 bases: TGTGCCAGCAGCAACTCTATTGGCCGGAGGGCGACTCATAATTCACCCCTCCACTTT. It encodes CASSNSIGRRATHNSPLHF.

V and J are TRBV5-8 and TRBJ1-1, with 8 bases aligning to TRBD1. Trimming at V came to 4 bases and at J to 4 bases, leaving 12 bases not matched to a gene. The germline CDR1 and CDR2 sequences are SGHTS and YDEGEE. This CDR3 region has 16 residues. This chain's CDR3 is CASSTLTGALVTEAFF. CDR3 bases: TGTGCCAGCAGCACCTTGACAGGGGCCCTCGTCACTGAAGCTTTCTTT.

This chain uses TRBV28 with TRBJ1-2; 9 nucleotides line up with TRBD1. This CDR3 is built from 13 residues. V dropped 6 bases and J dropped 4; count of bases not matched to a gene: 3. The germline V gene has CDR1 MDHEN and CDR2 SYDVKM. This CDR3 is CASSSGQGYGYTF. The CDR3 bases are TGTGCCAGCAGCTCGGGACAGGGCTATGGCTACACCTTC.

This clone was seen a few times. The chain has TRBV7-6 and TRBJ2-6, with TRBD1 matching over 9 bases. J gave up 1 base and V 1 base, and 11 bases lay outside the gene matches. Germline lookup yields CDR1 SGHVS and CDR2 FNYEAQ. There are 20 residues in the CDR3. The CDR3 coding sequence is TGTGCCAGCAGCTTAGTTGGTCGGGACAGGGCCCTATCTGGGGCCAACGTCCTGACTTTC. Protein: CASSLVGRDRALSGANVLTF.

The rearrangement links TRBV3-1 (or the pseudogene TRBV3-2) to TRBJ2-5; the D gene is possibly TRBD1 (6 bases). The CDR3 contains 15 residues. Trimming stripped 0 bases from V and 5 bases from J, with 13 bases between. CDR1 LGHDT and CDR2 YNNKEL come from the germline V gene (reference sequence). The CDR3 sequence: CASSQERQGWETQYF. CDR3 bases: TGTGCCAGCAGCCAAGAAAGGCAGGGGTGGGAGACCCAGTACTTC.